The 21 T cell receptor beta chains presented below share a single source sample, sequenced in a study of monozygotic twins with inflammatory bowel disease. TCRdb reanalyzed the 5' RACE reads and collapses them to one entry per CDR3 protein, without DNA. The listing contains about 330,000 distinct CDR3 sequences. Input material: blood. The receptors here all came from a human donor with ulcerative colitis or Crohn's disease, or a healthy co-twin of an affected twin (not recorded which).

The gene calls are TRBV6-5 and TRBJ2-3; TCRdb selects TRBD1, and the lack of DNA leaves this call unchecked. The germline V gene has CDR1 MNHEY and CDR2 SVGAGI. This CDR3 region has 16 residues. CDR3 residues: CASSYVGTGVTDTQYF.

The V and J genes are TRBV20-1 and TRBJ2-2; no DNA is available, so the TRBD1 call from TCRdb remains unchecked. Germline lookup yields CDR1 DFQATT and CDR2 SNEGSKA (reference sequence). This CDR3 has 14 residues. The CDR3 sequence: CSASLRGVTGELFF.

The chain has TRBV20-1 and TRBJ2-2; TCRdb selects TRBD1, and the lack of DNA leaves this call unchecked. CDR3 length: 14 residues. Germline V gene sequence: CDR1 DFQATT, CDR2 SNEGSKA (reference sequence). The CDR3 is CSAVDISNTGELFF.

The chain employs TRBV29-1 and TRBJ1-1. The CDR3 runs 13 residues. Germline lookup yields CDR1 SQVTM and CDR2 ANQGSEA. The CDR3: CSVEENPNTEAFF.

The chain recombines TRBV12-3 or TRBV12-4 with TRBJ1-2. This CDR3 has 15 residues. CDR3 loop: CASSLNGPSNYGYTF.

The rearrangement joins TRBV7-7 to TRBJ2-7; TCRdb proposes TRBD1, but this gene call is untestable without DNA. CDR3 length equals 15 residues. The germline CDR1 and CDR2 sequences are SSHAT and FNYEAQ (reference sequence). Here the CDR3 reads CASSLDGTPGNEQYF.

The chain is built from TRBV28 and TRBJ2-3; without DNA, the TCRdb call of TRBD2 cannot be checked. Germline values: CDR1 MDHEN, CDR2 SYDVKM. This CDR3 has 15 amino acids. This CDR3 reads CATRNAGGDTDTQYF.

This chain links TRBV20-1 with TRBJ2-1; without DNA, the TCRdb call of TRBD1 cannot be checked. CDR1 is DFQATT and CDR2 is SNEGSKA in the germline V gene (reference sequence). The CDR3 has 16 amino acids. This CDR3 is CSARDGGRGMRNEQFF.

The chain joins TRBV7-9 to TRBJ1-5; the TCRdb call, TRBD1, lacks DNA for checking. The CDR3 totals 13 residues. Germline values: CDR1 SEHNR, CDR2 FQNEAQ (reference sequence). The CDR3: CTRRDRGFRPQHF. The variable domain in full, completed from reference TRBV7-9 and TRBJ1-5, reads DTGVSQNPRHKITKRGQNVTFRCDPISEHNRLYWYRQTLGQGPEFLTYFQNEAQLEKSRLLSDRFSAERPKGSFSTLEIQRTEQGDSAMYLCTRRDRGFRPQHFGDGTRLSIL.

The chain links TRBV18 to TRBJ2-1; there is no DNA to check the TCRdb D call of TRBD2. CDR1 is KGHSH and CDR2 is LQKENI in the germline V gene. The CDR3 covers 15 residues. The CDR3 reads CASSLLLGTSNEQFF.

The V gene is TRBV10-3, the J gene TRBJ2-1; TCRdb selects TRBD2, and the lack of DNA leaves this call unchecked. From germline, CDR1 is ENHRY and CDR2 SYGVKD. This CDR3 is built from 16 residues. The CDR3 loop reads CAISGPGTSGGNEQFF.

The rearrangement uses TRBV12-3 or TRBV12-4 and TRBJ2-3; TCRdb calls TRBD1, which cannot be checked without DNA. CDR3 size: 15 residues. This chain's CDR3 is CASSLEAGGTDTQYF.

J is TRBJ2-7 and V is TRBV27; TCRdb's D call of TRBD1 is untestable without DNA. Per germline, CDR1 MNHEY and CDR2 SMNVEV (reference sequence). The CDR3 extends over 14 amino acids. CDR3 amino acids: CASHRRDRPYEQYF.

This chain connects TRBV28 to TRBJ1-2. From germline, CDR1 is MDHEN and CDR2 SYDVKM. This CDR3 is 13 amino acids long. The CDR3 sequence is CASLFSGDYGYTF.

The J gene is TRBJ2-7, the V gene TRBV29-1; TCRdb proposes TRBD1, but this gene call is untestable without DNA. CDR3 length equals 14 residues. The germline gives CDR1 SQVTM, CDR2 ANQGSEA. This CDR3 is CSTTRTGRDDEQYF.

The chain recombines TRBV28 with TRBJ2-2. The CDR3 loop spans 14 amino acids. CDR1 is MDHEN, CDR2 SYDVKM, per germline. CDR3 protein: CASSIRTDTGELFF. The variable domain in full, with the rest retrieved from reference TRBV28 and TRBJ2-2, is DVKVTQSSRYLVKRTGEKVFLECVQDMDHENMFWYRQDPGLGLRLIYFSYDVKMKEKGDIPEGYSVSREKKERFSLILESASTNQTSMYLCASSIRTDTGELFFGEGSRLTVL.

The chain combines TRBV6-2 or TRBV6-3 with TRBJ2-7; no DNA is available, so the TRBD1 call from TCRdb remains unchecked. The CDR3 is 13 amino acids. Germline loops: CDR1 MNHEY, CDR2 SVGEGT. CDR3: CASSMGTGYEQYF.

The chain uses TRBV7-3 and TRBJ2-7; the D call of TRBD1 rests on TCRdb alone, since no DNA is present to check it. Germline V CDR1 and CDR2: SGHTA, FQGTGA. CDR3 length: 17 residues. This CDR3 is CASSLLHRGPTLYEQYF.

This rearrangement joins TRBV3-1 to TRBJ2-7. The CDR3 loop spans 13 amino acids. Germline CDR1 is LGHDT and CDR2 is YNNKEL (reference sequence). Here the CDR3 reads CASRFGQSTEQYF.

This rearrangement joins TRBV29-1 to TRBJ1-5; the D gene TCRdb calls, TRBD1, cannot be checked with no DNA. Germline-derived CDR1 and CDR2 are SQVTM and ANQGSEA. This CDR3 region has 12 residues. The CDR3 protein is CSVEQGTTLQHF.

The chain couples TRBV4-3 to TRBJ1-1; TCRdb names TRBD1, which stays unverified in the absence of DNA. The CDR3 is 17 residues long. Germline CDR1 is LGHNA and CDR2 is YSLEER. CDR3 loop: CASSQATTGGKNTEAFF.